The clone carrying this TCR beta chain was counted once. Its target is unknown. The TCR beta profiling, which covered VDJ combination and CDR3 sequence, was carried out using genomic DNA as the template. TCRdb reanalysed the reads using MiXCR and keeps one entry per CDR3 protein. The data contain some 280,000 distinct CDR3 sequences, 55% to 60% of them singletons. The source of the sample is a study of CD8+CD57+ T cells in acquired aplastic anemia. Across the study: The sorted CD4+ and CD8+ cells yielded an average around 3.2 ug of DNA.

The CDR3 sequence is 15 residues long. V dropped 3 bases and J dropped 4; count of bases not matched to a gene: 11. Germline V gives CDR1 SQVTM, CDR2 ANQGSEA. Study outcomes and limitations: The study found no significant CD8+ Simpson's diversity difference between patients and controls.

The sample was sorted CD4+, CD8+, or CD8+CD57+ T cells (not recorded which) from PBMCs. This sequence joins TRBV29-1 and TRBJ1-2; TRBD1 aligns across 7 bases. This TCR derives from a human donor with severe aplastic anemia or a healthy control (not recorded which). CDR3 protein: CSVEDPRTGGYGYTF. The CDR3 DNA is TGCAGCGTTGAGGATCCTCGGACAGGAGGCTATGGCTACACCTTC.